The rows below give T cell receptor beta chains drawn from one sample of a study of technical replicates of blood from a few donors. The method was immunoSEQ multiplex PCR; TCRdb's version includes in-frame clones alone and lacks a portion of them. Altogether more than 65,000 clones are present, almost 96% being singletons, with the ten largest covering 0.36%. Sequences were obtained from T cells isolated from PBMCs. The receptors derive from a human donor in good health. The CDR3 runs from the conserved cysteine through the conserved F or W. Expanded clones are given a class, and other clones once, few, many or no size at all.

once	TRBV29-1	TRBJ2-7	CSVYDRGYEQYF
-	TRBV19	TRBJ2-7	CASSIQGREYEQYF
-	TRBV27	TRBJ2-5	CASSPGTGGETQYF
-	TRBV23-1	TRBJ2-7	CASLPVYEQYF
-	TRBV19	TRBJ2-1	CASSIPRLAYNEQFF
-	TRBV6-6	TRBJ1-4	CASSSGGMPNEKLFF
once	TRBV15	TRBJ1-1	CATSRARNTEAFF
-	TRBV12-5	TRBJ2-7	CASGTRGGAGEQYF
-	TRBV2	TRBJ2-1	CASNLGQVNEQFF
-	TRBV25-1	TRBJ2-1	CASSGQGAGGDNEQFF
-	TRBV9	TRBJ2-2	CASSVDGVELFF
-	TRBV28	TRBJ1-2	CASSLAGFYGYTF
-	TRBV13	TRBJ2-7	CASSPTSGRPQSYEQYF
-	TRBV11-3	TRBJ2-3	CASSRRESTDTQYF
few	TRBV29-1	TRBJ1-1	CSVEGDRGTEAFF
-	TRBV7-2	TRBJ1-2	CASSFYRTDYGYTF
-	TRBV7-3	TRBJ2-5	CASSSGGGSETQYF
-	TRBV4-2	TRBJ2-3	CASRFRLAETDTQYF
-	TRBV27	TRBJ2-2	CASSLAQREHTGELFF
-	TRBV11-3	TRBJ2-5	CASSFRTGGRETQYF
once	TRBV28	TRBJ1-2	CASSGYRVIDYGYTF
-	TRBV28	TRBJ1-2	CASRRPTGDGDGYTF
-	TRBV7-9	TRBJ2-7	CASSPSGIHYEQYF
-	TRBV29-1	TRBJ2-1	CSVRQGKDNEQFF
-	TRBV29-1	TRBJ2-1	CSARTLAGVYEQFF
-	TRBV28	TRBJ2-5	CASSSRVLETQYF
-	TRBV5-1	TRBJ2-2	CASSYRVPGELFF
-	TRBV7-9	TRBJ1-5	CASSLGRDFNQPQHF
-	TRBV27	TRBJ2-5	CASKGGQGALETQYF
-	TRBV10-1	TRBJ2-3	CASSVEDTQYF